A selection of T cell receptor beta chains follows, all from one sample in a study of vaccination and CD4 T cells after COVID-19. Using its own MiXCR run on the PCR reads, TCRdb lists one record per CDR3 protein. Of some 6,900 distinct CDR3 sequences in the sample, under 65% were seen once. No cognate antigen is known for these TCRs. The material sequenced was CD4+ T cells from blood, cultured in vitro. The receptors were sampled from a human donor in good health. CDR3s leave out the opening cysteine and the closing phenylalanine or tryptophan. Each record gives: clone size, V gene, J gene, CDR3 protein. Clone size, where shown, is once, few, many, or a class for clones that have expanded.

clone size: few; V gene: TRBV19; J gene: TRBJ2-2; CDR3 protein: ASSIKFPGGSGELF
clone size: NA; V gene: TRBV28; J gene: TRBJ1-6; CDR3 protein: ASSPGGVIESPLH
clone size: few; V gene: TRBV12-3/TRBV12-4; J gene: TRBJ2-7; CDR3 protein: ASTDTRGLHSYEQY
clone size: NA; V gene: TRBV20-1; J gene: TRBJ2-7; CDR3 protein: SARRSEIDYEQY
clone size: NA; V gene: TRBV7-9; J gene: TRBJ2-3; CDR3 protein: ASSLGAGVTDTQY
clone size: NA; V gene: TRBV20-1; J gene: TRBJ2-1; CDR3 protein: SARKGAGSSYNEQF
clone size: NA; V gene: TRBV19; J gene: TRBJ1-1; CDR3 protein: AGSTKGDTEAF
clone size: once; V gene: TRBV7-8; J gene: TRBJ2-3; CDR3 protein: ASSPPLREGPDTQY
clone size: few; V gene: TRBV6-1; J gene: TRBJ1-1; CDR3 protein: ASRVGEAF
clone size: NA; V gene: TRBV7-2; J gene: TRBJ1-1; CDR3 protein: ASSRNQNTEAF
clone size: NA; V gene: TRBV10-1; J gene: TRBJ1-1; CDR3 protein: ASSESRPNTEAF
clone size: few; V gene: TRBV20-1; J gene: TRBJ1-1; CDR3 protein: SARGGGSLRGTEAF
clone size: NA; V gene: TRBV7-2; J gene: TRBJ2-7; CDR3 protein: ASSPDIAGLVYEQY
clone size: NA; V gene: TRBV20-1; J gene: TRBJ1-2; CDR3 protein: SARGPYGYT
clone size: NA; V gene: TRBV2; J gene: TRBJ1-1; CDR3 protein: ASSESWGDTEAF
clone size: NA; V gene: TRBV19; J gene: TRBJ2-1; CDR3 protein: ATSEVFGLAALAGHNEQF
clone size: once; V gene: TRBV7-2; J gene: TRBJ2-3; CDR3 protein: ASSLRGVRDTQY
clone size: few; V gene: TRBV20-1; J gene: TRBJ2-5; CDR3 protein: SARAPPTETQY
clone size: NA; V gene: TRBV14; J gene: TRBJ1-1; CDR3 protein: ASSGRMDPTTEAF
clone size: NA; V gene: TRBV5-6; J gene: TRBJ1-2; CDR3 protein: ASSFEVLNANYGYT
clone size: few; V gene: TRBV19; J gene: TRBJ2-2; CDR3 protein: ASSTSWTGARFSGELF
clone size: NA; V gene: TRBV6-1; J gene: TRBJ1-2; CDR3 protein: ASSKSEGNYGYT
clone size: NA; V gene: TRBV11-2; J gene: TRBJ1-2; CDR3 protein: ASSLRGEGIGGYT
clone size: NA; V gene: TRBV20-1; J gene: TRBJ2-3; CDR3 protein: SARNSGGADTQY
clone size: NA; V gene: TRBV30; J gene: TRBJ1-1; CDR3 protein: AWSAIQGARTEAF
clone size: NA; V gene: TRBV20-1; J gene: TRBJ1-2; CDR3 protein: SAYRDTGYGYT
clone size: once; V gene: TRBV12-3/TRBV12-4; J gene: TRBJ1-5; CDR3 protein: ASSNGVVNQPQH
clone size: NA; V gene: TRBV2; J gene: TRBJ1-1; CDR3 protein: ASSAVRGNTEAF
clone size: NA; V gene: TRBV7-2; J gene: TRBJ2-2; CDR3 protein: ASSFVHFWGTGELF
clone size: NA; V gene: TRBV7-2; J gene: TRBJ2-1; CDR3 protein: ASSSGQGAGEQF
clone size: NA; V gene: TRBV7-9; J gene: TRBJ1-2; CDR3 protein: ASSLRMDYGYT
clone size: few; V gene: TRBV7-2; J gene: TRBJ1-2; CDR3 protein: ASSLGQDYGYT
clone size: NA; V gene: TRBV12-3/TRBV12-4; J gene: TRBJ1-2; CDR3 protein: ASSLEGRRANYGYT
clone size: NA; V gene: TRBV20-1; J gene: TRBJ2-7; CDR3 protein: SARRTAGGVEQY
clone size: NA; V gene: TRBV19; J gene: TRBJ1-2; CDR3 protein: ASSIRGTYGYT
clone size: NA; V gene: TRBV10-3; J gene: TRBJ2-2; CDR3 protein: AISEFGGENTGELF
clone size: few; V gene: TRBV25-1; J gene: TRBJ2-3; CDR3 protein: ASSDPGRGDTQY
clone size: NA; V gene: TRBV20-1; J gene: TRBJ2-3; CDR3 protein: SAYTSVGTDTQY
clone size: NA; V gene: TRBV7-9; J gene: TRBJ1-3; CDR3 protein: ASSSSQGNTIY
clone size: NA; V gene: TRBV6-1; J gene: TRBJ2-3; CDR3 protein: ASFTSEGRPDTQY
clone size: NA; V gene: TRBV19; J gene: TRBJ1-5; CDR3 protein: ATRGQGASNQPQH
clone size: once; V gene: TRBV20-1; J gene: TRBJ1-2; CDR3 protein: SARDIGTVKGYT
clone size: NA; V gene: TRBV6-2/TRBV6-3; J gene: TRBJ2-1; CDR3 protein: ASSPSLSSYNEQF
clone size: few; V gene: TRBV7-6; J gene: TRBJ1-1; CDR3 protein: ASSVGQGMNTEAF
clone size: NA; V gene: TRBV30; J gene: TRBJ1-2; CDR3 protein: AWSVGGAMGYGYT
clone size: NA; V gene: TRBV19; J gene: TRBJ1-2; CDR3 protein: ASNYIDRAHGYT
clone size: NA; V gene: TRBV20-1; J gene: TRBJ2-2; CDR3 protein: SARVRSGSSNTGELF
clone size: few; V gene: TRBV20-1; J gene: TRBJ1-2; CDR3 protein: SARDLSGRANYGYT
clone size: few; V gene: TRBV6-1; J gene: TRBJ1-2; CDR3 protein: ASSEVDRIPPGGYT
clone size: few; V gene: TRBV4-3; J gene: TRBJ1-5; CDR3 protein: ASSQDVGIQPQH
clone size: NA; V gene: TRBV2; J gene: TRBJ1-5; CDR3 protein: ASSVRTGIQPQH
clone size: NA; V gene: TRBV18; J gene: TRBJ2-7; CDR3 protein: ASSPLSPGLAGGREQY
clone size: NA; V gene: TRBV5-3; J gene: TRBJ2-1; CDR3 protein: ARSRKDTCHNEQF